This record concerns one T cell receptor (beta chain) sequence. Its target is unknown. The authors ran a second PCR of 7 to 11 cycles using a sample-barcoded 5' primer and a J-beta primer mix. TCRdb re-called the 5' RACE reads with MiXCR, one entry per CDR3 protein. The sample holds 650,000 to 1,000,000 distinct CDR3 sequences; 35% to 50% are singletons and the top ten take 15% to 20%. The CDR3 contains 14 residues. Trimming shortened V by 2 bases and J by 1 base, and 7 bases separated the two germline ends. Germline CDR1 and CDR2: LNHNV and YYDKDF (reference sequence). This entry belongs to a study of blood T cells in healthy people across ages. General study results and limits: The study could not conclusively compare naive and antigen-experienced cells, given its unsorted PBMCs. Lack of knowledge of donor CMV status possibly confounded expanded clonotype changes. A roughly linear fall in TCR beta diversity per million T cells was seen with increasing age.

Sequencing input: blood. This chain joins TRBV15 and TRBJ2-3; perhaps TRBD1 as D (6 bases). The clonotype comes from an older man in good health. The CDR3 nucleotides are TGTGCCACCAGCAGACAGGGGCGCACAGATACGCAGTATTTT. Its translation is CATSRQGRTDTQYF.